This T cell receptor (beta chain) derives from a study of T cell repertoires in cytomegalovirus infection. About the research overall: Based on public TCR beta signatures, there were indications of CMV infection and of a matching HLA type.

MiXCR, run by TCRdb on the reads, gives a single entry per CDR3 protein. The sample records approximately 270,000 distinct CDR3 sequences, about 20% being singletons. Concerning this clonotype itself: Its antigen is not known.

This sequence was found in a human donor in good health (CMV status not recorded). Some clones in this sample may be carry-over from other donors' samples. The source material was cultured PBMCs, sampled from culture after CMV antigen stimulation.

The CDR3 DNA reads as TGCAGTGCTAGAGATCTAGGTCGGATTGGCAATGAGCAGTTCTTC. Translated: CSARDLGRIGNEQFF. The genes are TRBV20-1 and TRBJ2-1; D remains ambiguous. The CDR3 runs 15 residues. Germline V gene lookup returns CDR1 DFQATT and CDR2 SNEGSKA (reference sequence). Trimming stripped 0 bases from V and 6 bases from J, with 15 bases between.